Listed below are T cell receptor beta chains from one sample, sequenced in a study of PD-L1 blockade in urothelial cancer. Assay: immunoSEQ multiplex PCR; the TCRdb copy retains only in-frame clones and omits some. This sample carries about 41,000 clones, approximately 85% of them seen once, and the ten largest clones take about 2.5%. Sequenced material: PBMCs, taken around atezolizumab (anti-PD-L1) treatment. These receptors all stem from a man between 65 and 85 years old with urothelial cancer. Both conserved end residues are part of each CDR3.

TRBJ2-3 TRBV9 CASSPRTSGGADTQYF
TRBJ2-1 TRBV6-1 CASTSGASYNEQFF
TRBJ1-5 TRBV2 CASSEGTASGDQPQHF
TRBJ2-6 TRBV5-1 CASSLDFVSGANVLTF
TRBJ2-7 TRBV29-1 CSVESERAYLSSYEQYF
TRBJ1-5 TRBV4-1 CASSQDLLNLRPQHF
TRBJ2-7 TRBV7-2 CASSLYGGMSNYEQYF
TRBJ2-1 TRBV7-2 CASSLVWTSGNNEQFF
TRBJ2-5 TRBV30 CACSTAGETQYF
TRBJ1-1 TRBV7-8 CASSLGQNTEAFF
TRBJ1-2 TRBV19 CASAQIKSYGYTF
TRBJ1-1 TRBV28 CASIQANTEAFF
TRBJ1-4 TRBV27 CATGQGASEKLFF
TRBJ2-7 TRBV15 CATSSEGSSLEQYF
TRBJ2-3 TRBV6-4 CASRGTSGIPTDTQYF
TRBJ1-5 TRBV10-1 CASSEDRYQPQHF
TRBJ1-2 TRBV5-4 CASSRGQARANYGYTF
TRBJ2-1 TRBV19 CASNTAGNEQFF
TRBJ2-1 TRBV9 CASSPITGTSGQFF
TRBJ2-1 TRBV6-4 CASSDPTGGRPAEQFF
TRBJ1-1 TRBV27 CASISTGMNTEAFF
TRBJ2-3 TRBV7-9 CASSLSGGDTDTQYF
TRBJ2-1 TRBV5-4 CASSPRGSAGGSYNEQFF
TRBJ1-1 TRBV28 CASSDPGQWGTEAFF
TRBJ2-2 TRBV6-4 CASTPSANTGELFF
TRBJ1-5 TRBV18 CASSPRTGRGQPQHF
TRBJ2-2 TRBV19 CASSRNSNTGELFF
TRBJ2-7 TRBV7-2 CASSPPGRGRLPGQYF